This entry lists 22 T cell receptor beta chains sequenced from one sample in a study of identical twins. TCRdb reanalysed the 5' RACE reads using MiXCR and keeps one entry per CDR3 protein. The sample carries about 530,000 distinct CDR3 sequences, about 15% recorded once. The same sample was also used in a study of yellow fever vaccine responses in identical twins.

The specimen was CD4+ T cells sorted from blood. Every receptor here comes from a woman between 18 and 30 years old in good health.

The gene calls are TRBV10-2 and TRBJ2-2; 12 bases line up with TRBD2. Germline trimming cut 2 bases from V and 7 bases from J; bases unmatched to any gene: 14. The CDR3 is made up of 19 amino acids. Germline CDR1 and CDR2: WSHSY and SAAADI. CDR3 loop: CASSEPRLAGAPRFGELFF. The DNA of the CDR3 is TGCGCCAGCAGTGAGCCCCGACTAGCGGGAGCCCCCAGGTTCGGGGAGCTGTTTTTT.

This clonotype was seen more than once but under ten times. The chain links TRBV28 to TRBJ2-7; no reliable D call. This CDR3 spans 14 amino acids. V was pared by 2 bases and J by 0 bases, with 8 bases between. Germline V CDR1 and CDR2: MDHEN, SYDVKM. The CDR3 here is CASSLGGASYEQYV. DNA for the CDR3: TGTGCCAGCAGTTTAGGCGGAGCCTCCTACGAGCAGTACGTC.

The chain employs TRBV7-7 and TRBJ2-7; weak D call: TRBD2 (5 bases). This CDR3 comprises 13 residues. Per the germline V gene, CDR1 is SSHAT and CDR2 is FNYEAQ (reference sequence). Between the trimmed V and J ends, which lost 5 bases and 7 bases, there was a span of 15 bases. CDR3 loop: CASSPRPGGEQYV. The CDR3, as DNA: TGTGCCAGCAGCCCCCGACCGGGCGGGGAGCAGTACGTC.

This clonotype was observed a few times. The CDR3 region has the DNA TGTGCCAGCAGCCAGGCAGATGGGGTGAGCTCCTACAATGAGCAGTTCTTC. Translating it yields CASSQADGVSSYNEQFF. This chain joins TRBV14 and TRBJ2-1; D gene uncertain. This CDR3 spans 17 amino acids. V lost 3 bases to trimming and J lost 0 bases, with 15 bases between them. Germline lookup yields CDR1 SGHDN and CDR2 FVKESK.

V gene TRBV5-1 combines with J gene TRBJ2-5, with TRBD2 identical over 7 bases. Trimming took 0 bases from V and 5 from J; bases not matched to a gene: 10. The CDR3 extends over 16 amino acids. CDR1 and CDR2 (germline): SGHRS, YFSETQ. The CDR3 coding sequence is TGCGCCAGCAGCTTGGCCAGGGAGGGGTGGAGTGAGACCCAGTACTTC. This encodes CASSLAREGWSETQYF.

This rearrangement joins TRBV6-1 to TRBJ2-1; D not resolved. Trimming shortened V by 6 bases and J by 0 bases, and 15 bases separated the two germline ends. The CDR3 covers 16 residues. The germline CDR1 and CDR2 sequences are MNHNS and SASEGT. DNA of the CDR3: TGTGCCAGCAGCTCCGTGGTACTGAGCTCCTACAATGAGCAGTTCTTC. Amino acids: CASSSVVLSSYNEQFF.

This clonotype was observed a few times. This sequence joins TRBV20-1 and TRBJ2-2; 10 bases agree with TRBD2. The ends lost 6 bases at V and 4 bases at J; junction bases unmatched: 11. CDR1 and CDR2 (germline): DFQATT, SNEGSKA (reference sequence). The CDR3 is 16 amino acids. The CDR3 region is CSARGLAGVATGELFF. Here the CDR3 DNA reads TGCAGTGCCAGGGGTCTAGCGGGGGTTGCCACCGGGGAGCTGTTTTTT.

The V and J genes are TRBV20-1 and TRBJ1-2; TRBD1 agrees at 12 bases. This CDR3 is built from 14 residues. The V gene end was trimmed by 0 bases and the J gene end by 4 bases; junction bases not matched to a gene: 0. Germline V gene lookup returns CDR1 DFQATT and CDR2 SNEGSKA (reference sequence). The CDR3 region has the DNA TGCAGTGCTAGAGAGGGACAGGGGGCCTATGGCTACACCTTC. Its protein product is CSAREGQGAYGYTF.

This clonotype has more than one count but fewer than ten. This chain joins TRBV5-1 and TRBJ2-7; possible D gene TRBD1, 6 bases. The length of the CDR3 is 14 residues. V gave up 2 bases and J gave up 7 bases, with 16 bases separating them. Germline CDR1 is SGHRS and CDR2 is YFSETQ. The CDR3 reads CASSFLGTTFEQYF. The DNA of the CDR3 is TGCGCCAGCAGCTTTCTCGGGACAACCTTTGAGCAGTACTTC.

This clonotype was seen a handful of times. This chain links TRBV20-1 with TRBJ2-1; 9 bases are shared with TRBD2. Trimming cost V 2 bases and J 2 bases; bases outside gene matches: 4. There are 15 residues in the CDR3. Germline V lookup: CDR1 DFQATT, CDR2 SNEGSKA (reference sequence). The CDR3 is CSARSSGGTYNEQFF. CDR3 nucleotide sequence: TGCAGTGCTAGATCGAGCGGGGGGACCTACAATGAGCAGTTCTTC.

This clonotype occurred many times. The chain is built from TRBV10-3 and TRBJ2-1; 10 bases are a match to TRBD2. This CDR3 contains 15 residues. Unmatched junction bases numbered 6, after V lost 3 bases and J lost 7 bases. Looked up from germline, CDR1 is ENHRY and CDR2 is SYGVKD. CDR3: CAISDSGRLGNEQFF. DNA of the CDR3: TGTGCCATCAGTGATAGCGGGAGGCTCGGGAATGAGCAGTTCTTC.

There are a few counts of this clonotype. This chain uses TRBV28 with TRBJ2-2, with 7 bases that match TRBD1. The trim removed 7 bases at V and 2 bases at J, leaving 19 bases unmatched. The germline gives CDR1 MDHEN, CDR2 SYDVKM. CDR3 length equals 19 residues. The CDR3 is CASNFFRTGTDLNTGELFF. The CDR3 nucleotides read TGTGCCAGCAATTTTTTTAGAACCGGGACAGACCTAAACACCGGGGAGCTGTTTTTT.

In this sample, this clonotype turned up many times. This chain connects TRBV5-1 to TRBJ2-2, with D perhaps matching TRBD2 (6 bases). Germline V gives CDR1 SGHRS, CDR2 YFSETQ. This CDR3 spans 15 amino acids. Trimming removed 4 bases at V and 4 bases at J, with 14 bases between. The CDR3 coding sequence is TGCGCCAGCAGCCCGTGGGGGACTGGCACCGGGGAGCTGTTTTTT. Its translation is CASSPWGTGTGELFF. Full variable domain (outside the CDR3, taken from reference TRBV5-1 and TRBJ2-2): KAGVTQTPRYLIKTRGQQVTLSCSPISGHRSVSWYQQTPGQGLQFLFEYFSETQRNKGNFPGRFSGRQFSNSRSEMNVSTLELGDSALYLCASSPWGTGTGELFFGEGSRLTVL.

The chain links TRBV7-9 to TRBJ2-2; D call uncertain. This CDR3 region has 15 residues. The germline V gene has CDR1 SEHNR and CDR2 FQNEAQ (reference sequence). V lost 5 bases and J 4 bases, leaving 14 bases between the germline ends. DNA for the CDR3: TGTGCCAGCAGCCGAGGAATGACGGGCACCGGGGAGCTGTTTTTT. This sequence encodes CASSRGMTGTGELFF.

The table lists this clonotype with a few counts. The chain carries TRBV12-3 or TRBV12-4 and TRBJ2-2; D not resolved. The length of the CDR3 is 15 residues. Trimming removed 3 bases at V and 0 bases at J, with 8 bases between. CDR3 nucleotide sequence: TGTGCCAGCAGTTTCCGGCAGTCGAACACCGGGGAGCTGTTTTTT. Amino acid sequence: CASSFRQSNTGELFF.

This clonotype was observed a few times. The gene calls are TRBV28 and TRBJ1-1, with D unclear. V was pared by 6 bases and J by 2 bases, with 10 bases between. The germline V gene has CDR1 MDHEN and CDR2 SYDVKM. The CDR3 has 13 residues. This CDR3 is CASRSQVNTEAFF. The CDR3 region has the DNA TGTGCCAGCAGAAGCCAGGTCAACACTGAAGCTTTCTTT.

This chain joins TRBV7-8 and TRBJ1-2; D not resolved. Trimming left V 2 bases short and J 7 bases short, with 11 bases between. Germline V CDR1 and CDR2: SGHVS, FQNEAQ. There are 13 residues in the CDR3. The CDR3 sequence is CASSLNTMTGYTF. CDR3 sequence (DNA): TGTGCCAGCAGCTTAAACACCATGACTGGCTACACCTTC.

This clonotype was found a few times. CDR3 nucleotides: TGTGCCACGGGGGGATACCAAGAGACCCAGTACTTC. Protein: CATGGYQETQYF. The chain has TRBV3-1 and TRBJ2-5; 7 bases line up with TRBD2. The CDR3 totals 12 residues. J lost 0 bases, V lost 10 bases, and 2 bases had no gene match. Germline V gene sequence: CDR1 LGHDT, CDR2 YNNKEL (reference sequence).

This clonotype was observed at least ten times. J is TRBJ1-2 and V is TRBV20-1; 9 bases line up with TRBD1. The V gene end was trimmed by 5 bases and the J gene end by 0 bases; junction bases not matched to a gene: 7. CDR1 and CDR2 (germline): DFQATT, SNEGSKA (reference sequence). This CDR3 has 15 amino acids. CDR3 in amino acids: CSAYDRGGTNYGYTF. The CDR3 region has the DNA TGCAGTGCTTACGACAGGGGGGGAACTAACTATGGCTACACCTTC.

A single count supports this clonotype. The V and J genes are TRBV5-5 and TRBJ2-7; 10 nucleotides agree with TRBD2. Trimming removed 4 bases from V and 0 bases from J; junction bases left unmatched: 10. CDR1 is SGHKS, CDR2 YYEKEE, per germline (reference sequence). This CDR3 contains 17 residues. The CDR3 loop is CASSKSPGLANSYEQYF. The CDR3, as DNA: TGTGCCAGCAGCAAGAGCCCGGGACTAGCGAACTCCTACGAGCAGTACTTC.

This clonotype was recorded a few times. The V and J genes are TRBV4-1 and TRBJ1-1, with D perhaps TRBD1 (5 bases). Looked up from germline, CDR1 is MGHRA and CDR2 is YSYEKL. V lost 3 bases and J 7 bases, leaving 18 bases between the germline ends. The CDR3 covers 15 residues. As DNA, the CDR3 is TGCGCCAGCAGCCACCCCACCACGGGGGTTGGTGAAGCTTTCTTT. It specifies CASSHPTTGVGEAFF.

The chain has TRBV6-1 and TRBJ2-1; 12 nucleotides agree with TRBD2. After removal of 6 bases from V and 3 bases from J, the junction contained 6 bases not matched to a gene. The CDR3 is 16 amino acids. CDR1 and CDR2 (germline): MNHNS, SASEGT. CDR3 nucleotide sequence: TGTGCCAGCAGAGAGACTAGCGGGGGAAACTACAATGAGCAGTTCTTC. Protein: CASRETSGGNYNEQFF.